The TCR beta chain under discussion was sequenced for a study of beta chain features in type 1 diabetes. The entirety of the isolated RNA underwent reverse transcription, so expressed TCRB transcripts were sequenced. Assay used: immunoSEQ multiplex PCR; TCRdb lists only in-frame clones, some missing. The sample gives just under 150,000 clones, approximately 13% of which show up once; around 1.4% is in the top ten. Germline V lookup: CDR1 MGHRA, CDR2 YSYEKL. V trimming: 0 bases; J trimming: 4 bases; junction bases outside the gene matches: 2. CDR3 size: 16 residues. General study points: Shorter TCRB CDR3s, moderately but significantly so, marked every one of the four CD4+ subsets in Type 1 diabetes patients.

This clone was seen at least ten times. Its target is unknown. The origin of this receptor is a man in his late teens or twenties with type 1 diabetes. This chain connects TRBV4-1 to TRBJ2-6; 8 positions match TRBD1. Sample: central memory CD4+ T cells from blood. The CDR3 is CASSQETGDGANVLTF. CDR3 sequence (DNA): TGCGCCAGCAGCCAAGAGACAGGGGACGGGGCCAACGTCCTGACTTTC.